The rows below give T cell receptor beta chains drawn from one sample of a study of early T cells in non-severe SARS-CoV-2 infection. TCRdb reprocessed the 5' RACE reads with MiXCR, giving one entry per CDR3 protein. Here the sample spans 17,000 or so distinct CDR3 sequences, 4.5% to 6% being singletons. Sequenced material: whole blood, taken at baseline. These receptors originate from an adult who was a healthcare worker with PCR-confirmed SARS-CoV-2 infection or an uninfected control (not recorded which). CDR3s include the opening cysteine and the closing phenylalanine or tryptophan. D genes are given only for firm matches. Size values are once, few and many counts, or a class for expanded clones, and some rows have none.

>.|.|TRBV20-1|TRBJ2-7
CSARGEGGTGEQYF
TGCAGTGCTAGAGGAGAAGGGGGTACTGGCGAGCAGTACTTC
>.|many|TRBV7-9|TRBJ1-1
CASSPGTLRAFF
TGTGCCAGCAGCCCCGGGACCTTACGAGCTTTCTTT
>.|many|TRBV9|TRBJ1-6
CASSERDAYNSPLHF
TGTGCCAGCAGCGAGCGGGACGCTTATAATTCACCCCTCCACTTT
>TRBD2|many|TRBV12-3/TRBV12-4|TRBJ2-1
CASSFGTSGGASEQFF
TGTGCCAGCAGTTTTGGGACTAGCGGGGGGGCAAGTGAGCAGTTCTTC
>TRBD2|many|TRBV5-1|TRBJ2-5
CASSAGGRETQYF
TGCGCCAGCAGCGCGGGAGGAAGGGAGACCCAGTACTTC
>.|many|TRBV6-5|TRBJ1-6
CASSLSPSSYNSPLHF
TGTGCCAGCAGCCTCAGCCCGAGCTCCTATAATTCACCCCTCCACTTT
>.|many|TRBV5-1|TRBJ2-7
CASSLAGQGTYEQYF
TGCGCCAGCAGCTTGGCCGGGCAGGGGACCTACGAGCAGTACTTC
>TRBD1|medium-sized|TRBV29-1|TRBJ2-5
CSVGDRVQETQYF
TGCAGCGTTGGAGACAGGGTACAAGAGACCCAGTACTTC
>.|few|TRBV20-1|TRBJ1-1
CSASPRNGAFF
TGCAGTGCCAGCCCCCGGAATGGAGCTTTCTTT
>.|.|TRBV11-1|TRBJ1-1
CASSQMTGNTEAFF
TGTGCCAGCAGCCAGATGACGGGGAACACTGAAGCTTTCTTT
>.|many|TRBV19|TRBJ1-1
CASSKGSGGGNTEAFF
TGTGCCAGTAGTAAAGGTTCGGGGGGCGGCAATACTGAAGCTTTCTTT
>TRBD1|many|TRBV7-9|TRBJ2-1
CANSLRAGGSAGDEQFF
TGTGCCAACAGCTTACGTGCAGGGGGATCAGCAGGTGATGAGCAGTTCTTC
>.|many|TRBV4-1|TRBJ2-3
CASSLLQTPTDTQYF
TGCGCCAGCAGCCTCCTACAGACCCCCACAGATACGCAGTATTTT
>.|many|TRBV20-1|TRBJ2-7
CSASPEVRRGIGQYF
TGCAGTGCGTCTCCGGAGGTTCGCAGGGGAATCGGGCAGTACTTC
>.|medium-sized|TRBV6-2/TRBV6-3|TRBJ1-1
CASRVLAEAFF
TGTGCCAGCAGAGTCTTAGCTGAAGCTTTCTTT
>.|medium-sized|TRBV3-1|TRBJ1-5
CASSRQDSNQPQHF
TGTGCCAGCAGCCGACAGGACAGCAATCAGCCCCAGCATTTT
>.|many|TRBV18|TRBJ1-4
CASSPGQEVETWGTNEKLFF
TGTGCCAGCTCACCCGGTCAGGAGGTGGAGACTTGGGGAACTAATGAAAAACTGTTTTTT
>TRBD1|many|TRBV5-1|TRBJ1-2
CASSGLDRGRSSYGYTF
TGCGCCAGCAGCGGACTAGACAGGGGGCGATCGAGCTATGGCTACACCTTC
>TRBD1|many|TRBV5-1|TRBJ2-5
CASSPTGGEETQYF
TGCGCCAGCAGCCCGACAGGGGGCGAAGAGACCCAGTACTTC
>TRBD1|many|TRBV18|TRBJ1-1
CASSLSDRGAFF
TGTGCCAGCTCACTCTCGGACAGGGGGGCTTTCTTT
>.|many|TRBV15|TRBJ1-3
CATSMGIGPNTIYF
TGTGCCACCAGCATGGGGATAGGGCCAAACACCATATATTTT
>.|many|TRBV6-1|TRBJ1-3
CASSEESGNTIYF
TGTGCCAGCAGTGAAGAGTCTGGAAACACCATATATTTT
>.|.|TRBV7-6|TRBJ2-5
CASSLSVSIPQETQYF
TGTGCCAGCAGCTTATCCGTTAGTATCCCTCAAGAGACCCAGTACTTC
>TRBD1|.|TRBV20-1|TRBJ2-5
CSAYRDSQETQYF
TGCAGTGCTTACCGGGACAGTCAAGAGACCCAGTACTTC
>.|.|TRBV7-7|TRBJ2-3
CASSADRSDTQYF
TGTGCTAGCAGCGCAGACAGATCAGATACGCAGTATTTT
>.|many|TRBV19|TRBJ1-2
CASSIPRDGLPLGYGYTF
TGTGCCAGTAGTATACCCCGGGACGGGCTGCCCCTCGGCTATGGCTACACCTTC
>.|many|TRBV5-6|TRBJ1-3
CASNLRTGAGNTIYF
TGTGCCAGCAACCTAAGGACCGGGGCTGGAAACACCATATATTTT
>.|many|TRBV25-1|TRBJ2-7
CASSWGAYEQYF
TGTGCCAGCAGCTGGGGAGCTTACGAGCAGTACTTC
>TRBD1|many|TRBV20-1|TRBJ1-2
CSVGTHRGNYGYTF
TGCAGTGTCGGCACACACAGGGGTAACTATGGCTACACCTTC
>.|many|TRBV9|TRBJ1-6
CASSAIGGGSYNSPLHF
TGTGCCAGCAGCGCGATTGGAGGGGGCTCCTATAATTCACCCCTCCACTTT
>.|many|TRBV2|TRBJ1-1
CASSEHRALNTEAFF
TGTGCCAGCAGTGAACACAGGGCCCTGAACACTGAAGCTTTCTTT
>TRBD1|many|TRBV5-1|TRBJ2-2
CASSLFGTGNTGELFF
TGCGCCAGCAGCCTCTTTGGGACAGGGAACACCGGGGAGCTGTTTTTT
>.|many|TRBV29-1|TRBJ2-1
CSVRLGANEQFF
TGCAGCGTGCGGTTGGGGGCGAATGAGCAGTTCTTC
>.|.|TRBV9|TRBJ2-4
CVGSPETTESIQYF
TGTGTCGGCAGCCCCGAGACCACGGAAAGCATTCAGTACTTC
>.|many|TRBV20-1|TRBJ2-1
CSARLPVRNEQFF
TGCAGTGCTAGACTGCCGGTTAGGAATGAGCAGTTCTTC
>TRBD2|many|TRBV7-2|TRBJ2-5
CASSSRLAGEETQYF
TGTGCCAGCAGCTCGCGACTAGCGGGGGAAGAGACCCAGTACTTC
>.|few|TRBV11-2|TRBJ2-2
CASSLDIGLNTGELFF
TGTGCCAGCAGCTTAGATATAGGGCTTAACACCGGGGAGCTGTTTTTT
>.|many|TRBV20-1|TRBJ1-2
CSAPTGDYGYTF
TGCAGTGCTCCGACCGGCGATTATGGCTACACCTTC
>.|many|TRBV7-6|TRBJ2-1
CASSPTGAGYNEQFF
TGTGCCAGCAGCCCGACGGGGGCGGGGTACAATGAGCAGTTCTTC
>TRBD1|many|TRBV30|TRBJ2-2
CAWNGQGIGELFF
TGTGCCTGGAACGGACAGGGAATCGGGGAGCTGTTTTTT
>.|many|TRBV18|TRBJ2-1
CASSPRTGDNEQFF
TGTGCCAGCTCACCCCGGACGGGGGACAATGAGCAGTTCTTC
>.|.|TRBV10-2|TRBJ1-2
CASSESGRTGPYGYTF
TGCGCCAGCAGTGAGTCCGGGAGAACTGGACCCTATGGCTACACCTTC
>.|many|TRBV15|TRBJ1-6
CATSLAVSYNSPLHF
TGTGCCACCAGCCTGGCCGTGAGCTATAATTCACCCCTCCACTTT
>.|.|TRBV7-2|TRBJ2-7
CASSPSRAHEQYF
TGTGCCAGCAGCCCCTCGAGGGCCCACGAGCAGTACTTC
>.|few|TRBV2|TRBJ2-7
CASTSRGFAEQYF
TGTGCCAGCACATCCCGGGGGTTCGCCGAGCAGTACTTC
>.|medium-sized|TRBV7-9|TRBJ2-3
CASSLGYSTDTQYF
TGTGCCAGCAGCTTAGGGTACAGCACAGATACGCAGTATTTT
>.|.|TRBV25-1|TRBJ2-7
CASSARGFHEQYF
TGTGCCAGCAGTGCCAGGGGTTTCCACGAGCAGTACTTC
>.|many|TRBV7-3|TRBJ2-2
CASSLNQAFTGELFF
TGTGCCAGCAGCTTAAATCAGGCCTTCACCGGGGAGCTGTTTTTT
>.|many|TRBV7-9|TRBJ1-3
CASSLELLPSGNTIYF
TGTGCCAGCAGCTTAGAGTTACTACCTTCTGGAAACACCATATATTTT
>.|medium-sized|TRBV19|TRBJ2-2
CASSNRVSLLTGELFF
TGTGCCAGTAGTAACAGGGTCTCTCTCCTTACCGGGGAGCTGTTTTTT
>.|many|TRBV6-5|TRBJ1-1
CASIRGFEAFF
TGTGCCAGCATCCGAGGGTTTGAGGCTTTCTTT
>.|few|TRBV7-9|TRBJ2-1
CASSLGPGAIYNEQFF
TGTGCCAGCAGCTTAGGGCCCGGGGCCATTTACAATGAGCAGTTCTTC
>.|many|TRBV11-2|TRBJ2-7
CASRGRSYEQYF
TGTGCCAGCCGCGGCAGATCCTACGAGCAGTACTTC